This T cell receptor beta chain is drawn from a study of CD8 T cells in ankylosing spondylitis. The V gene's germline CDR1 is SGHVS and CDR2 FQNEAQ. This CDR3 spans 15 amino acids. V lost 2 bases and J 3 bases, leaving 10 bases between the germline ends. 5'-RACE, quantitative and with molecular barcodes, yielded the TCR beta libraries. TCRdb ran MiXCR on the 5' RACE reads and lists one entry per CDR3 protein. This sample has about 360,000 distinct CDR3 sequences; approximately 22% occur once, and the top ten carry roughly 13%. As regards this clonotype: Its antigen remains unknown.

Study-wide points: For ankylosing spondylitis blood, a TCR beta motif of under ten highly homologous variants appeared characteristic. There was reportedly significant enrichment of clones that were disease-linked in matched ankylosing spondylitis synovial fluid. Disease-linked clones were found to be CD8+ and relatively rare in peripheral blood.

This rearrangement joins TRBV7-8 to TRBJ2-2; maybe TRBD2 (6 bases). This clonotype originated in a male donor with ankylosing spondylitis or in good health (not recorded which). What was sequenced was blood, either unsorted or a sorted T cell fraction (not recorded which). The CDR3 region is CASSLRLDDTGELFF. The DNA for the CDR3 is TGTGCCAGCAGCTTAAGACTAGATGACACCGGGGAGCTGTTTTTT.